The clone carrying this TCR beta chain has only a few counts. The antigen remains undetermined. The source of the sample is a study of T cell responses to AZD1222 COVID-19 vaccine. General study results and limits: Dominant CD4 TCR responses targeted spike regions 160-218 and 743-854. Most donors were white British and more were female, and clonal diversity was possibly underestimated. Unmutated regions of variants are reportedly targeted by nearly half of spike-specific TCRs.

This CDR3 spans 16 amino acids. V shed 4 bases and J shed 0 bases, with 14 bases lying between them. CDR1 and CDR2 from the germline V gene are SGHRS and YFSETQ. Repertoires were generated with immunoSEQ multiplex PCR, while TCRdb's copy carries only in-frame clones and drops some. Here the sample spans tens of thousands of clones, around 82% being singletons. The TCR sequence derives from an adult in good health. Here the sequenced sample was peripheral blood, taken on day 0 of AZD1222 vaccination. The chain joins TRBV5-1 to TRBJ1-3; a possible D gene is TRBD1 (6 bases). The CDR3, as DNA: TGCGCCAGCAGCCCGGACGGACAGAACTCTGGAAACACCATATATTTT. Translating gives CASSPDGQNSGNTIYF. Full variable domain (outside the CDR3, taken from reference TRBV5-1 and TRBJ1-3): KAGVTQTPRYLIKTRGQQVTLSCSPISGHRSVSWYQQTPGQGLQFLFEYFSETQRNKGNFPGRFSGRQFSNSRSEMNVSTLELGDSALYLCASSPDGQNSGNTIYFGEGSWLTVV.